The source of this T cell receptor (beta chain) is a study of liver allograft versus peripheral blood T cells. Study-level information: What was compared were the T cell receptor repertoires in transplanted livers and those in the peripheral blood of recipients.

Using its own MiXCR run on the reads, TCRdb lists one record per CDR3 protein. The sample lists about 15,000 distinct CDR3 sequences, 20% to 25% occurring once. This clonotype came up a few times. The TCR sequence derives from a human patient who had a liver transplant. The T cells may come from the graft donor.

CDR3 amino acids: CAWESQGNTEAFF. Here the CDR3 DNA reads TGTGCCTGGGAATCACAGGGGAACACTGAAGCTTTCTTT. The chain employs TRBV30 and TRBJ1-1, with D possibly being TRBD1 (6 bases). V lost 5 bases to trimming and J lost 1 base, with 11 bases between them. Germline lookup yields CDR1 GTSNPN and CDR2 SVGIG (reference sequence). CDR3 length: 13 amino acids.